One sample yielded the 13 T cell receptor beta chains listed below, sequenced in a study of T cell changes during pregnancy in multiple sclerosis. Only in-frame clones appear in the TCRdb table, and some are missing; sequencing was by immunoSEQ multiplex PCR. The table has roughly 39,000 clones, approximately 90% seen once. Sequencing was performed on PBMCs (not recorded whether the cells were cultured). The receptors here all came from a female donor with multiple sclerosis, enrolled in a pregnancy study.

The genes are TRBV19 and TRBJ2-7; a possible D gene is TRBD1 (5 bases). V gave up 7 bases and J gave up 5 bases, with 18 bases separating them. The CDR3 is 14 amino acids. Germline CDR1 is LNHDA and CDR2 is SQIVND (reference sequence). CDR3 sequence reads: CASTTRFGADEQYF. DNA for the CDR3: TGTGCCAGTACTACCCGATTTGGGGCGGACGAGCAGTACTTC.

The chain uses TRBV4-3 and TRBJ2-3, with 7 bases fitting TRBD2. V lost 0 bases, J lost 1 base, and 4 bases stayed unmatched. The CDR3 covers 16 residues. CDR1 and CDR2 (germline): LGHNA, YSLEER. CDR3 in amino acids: CASSQELAGGTDTQYF. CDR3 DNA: TGCGCCAGCAGCCAAGAATTGGCGGGAGGCACAGATACGCAGTATTTT.

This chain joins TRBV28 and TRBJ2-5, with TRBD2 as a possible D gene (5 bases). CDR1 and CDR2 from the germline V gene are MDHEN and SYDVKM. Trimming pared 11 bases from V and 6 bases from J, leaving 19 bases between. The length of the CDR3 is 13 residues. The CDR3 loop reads CAGSVTSGQTQYF. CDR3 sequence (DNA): TGTGCCGGGAGCGTGACGTCCGGGCAGACCCAGTACTTC.

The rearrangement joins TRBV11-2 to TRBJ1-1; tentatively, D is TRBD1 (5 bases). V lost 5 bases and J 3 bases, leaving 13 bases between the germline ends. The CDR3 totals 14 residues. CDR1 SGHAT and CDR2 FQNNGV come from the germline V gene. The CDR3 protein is CASSPMGPYTEAFF. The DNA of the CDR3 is TGTGCCAGCAGCCCCATGGGGCCCTACACTGAAGCTTTCTTT.

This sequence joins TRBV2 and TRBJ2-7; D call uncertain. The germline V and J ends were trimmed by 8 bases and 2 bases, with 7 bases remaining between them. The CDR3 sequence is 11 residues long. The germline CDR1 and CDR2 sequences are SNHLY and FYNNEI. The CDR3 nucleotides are TGTGCCAGCGCGGAGACCTACGAGCAGTACTTC. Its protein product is CASAETYEQYF.

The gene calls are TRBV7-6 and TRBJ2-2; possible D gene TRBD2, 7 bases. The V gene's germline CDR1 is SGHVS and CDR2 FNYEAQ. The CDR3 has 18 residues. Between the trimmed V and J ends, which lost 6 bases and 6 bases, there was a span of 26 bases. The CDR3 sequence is CASRSGGRIPSSAGELFF. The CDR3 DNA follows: TGTGCCAGCAGATCGGGGGGCCGCATACCATCGAGTGCCGGGGAGCTGTTTTTT.

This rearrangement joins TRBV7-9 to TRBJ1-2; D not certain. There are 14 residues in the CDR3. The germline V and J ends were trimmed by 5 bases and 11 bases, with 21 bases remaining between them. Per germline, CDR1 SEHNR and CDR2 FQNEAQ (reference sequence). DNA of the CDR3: TGTGCCAGCAGCCTACTTGGTCGGGAGGTCGGGTACACCTTC. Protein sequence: CASSLLGREVGYTF. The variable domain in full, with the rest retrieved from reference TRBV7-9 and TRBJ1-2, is DTGVSQNPRHKITKRGQNVTFRCDPISEHNRLYWYRQTLGQGPEFLTYFQNEAQLEKSRLLSDRFSAERPKGSFSTLEIQRTEQGDSAMYLCASSLLGREVGYTFGSGTRLTVV.

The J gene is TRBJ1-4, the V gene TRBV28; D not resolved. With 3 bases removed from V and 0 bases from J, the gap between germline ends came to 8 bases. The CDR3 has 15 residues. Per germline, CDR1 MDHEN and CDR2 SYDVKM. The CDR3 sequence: CASSFRQATNEKLFF. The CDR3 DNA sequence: TGTGCCAGCAGTTTTCGGCAGGCAACTAATGAAAAACTGTTTTTT.

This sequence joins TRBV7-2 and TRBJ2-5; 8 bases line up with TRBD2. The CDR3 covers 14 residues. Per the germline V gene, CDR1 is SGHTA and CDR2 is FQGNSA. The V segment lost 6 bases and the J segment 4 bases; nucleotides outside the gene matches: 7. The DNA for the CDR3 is TGTGCCAGCAGATGGACCGGGGGGGGAGAGACCCAGTACTTC. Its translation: CASRWTGGGETQYF. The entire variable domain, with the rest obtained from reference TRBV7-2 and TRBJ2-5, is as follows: GAGVSQSPSNKVTEKGKDVELRCDPISGHTALYWYRQSLGQGLEFLIYFQGNSAPDKSGLPSDRFSAERTGGSVSTLTIQRTQQEDSAVYLCASRWTGGGETQYFGPGTRLLVL.

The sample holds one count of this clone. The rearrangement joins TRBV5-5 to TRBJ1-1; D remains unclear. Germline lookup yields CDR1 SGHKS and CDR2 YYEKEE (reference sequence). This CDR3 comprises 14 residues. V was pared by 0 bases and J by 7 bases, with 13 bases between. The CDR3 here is CASSLVRAANEAFF. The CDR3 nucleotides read TGTGCCAGCAGCTTGGTAAGGGCAGCCAATGAAGCTTTCTTT.

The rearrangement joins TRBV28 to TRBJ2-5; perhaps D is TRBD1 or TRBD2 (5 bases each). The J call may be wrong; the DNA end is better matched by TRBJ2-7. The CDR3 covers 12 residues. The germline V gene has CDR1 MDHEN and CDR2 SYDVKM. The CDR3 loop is CASSLGTLEQYF. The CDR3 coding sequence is TGTGCCAGCAGCCTAGGGACGCTCGAGCAGTACTTC.

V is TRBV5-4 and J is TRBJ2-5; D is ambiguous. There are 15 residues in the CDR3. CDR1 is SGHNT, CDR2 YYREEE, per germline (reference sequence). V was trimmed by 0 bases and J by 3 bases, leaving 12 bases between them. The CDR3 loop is CASSLAGSAKETQYF. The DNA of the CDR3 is TGTGCCAGCAGCTTGGCCGGGTCAGCGAAAGAGACCCAGTACTTC.

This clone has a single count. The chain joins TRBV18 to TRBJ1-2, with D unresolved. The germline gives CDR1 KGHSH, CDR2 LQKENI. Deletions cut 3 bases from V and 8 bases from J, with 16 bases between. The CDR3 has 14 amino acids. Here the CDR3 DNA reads TGTGCCAGCTCACCCTTAATGGTGGGAAACGGCTACACCTTC. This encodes CASSPLMVGNGYTF.